This T cell receptor beta chain was captured in a study of blood T cell repertoires in COVID-19. This clone was detected a few times. Repertoires were generated with immunoSEQ multiplex PCR, while TCRdb's copy carries only in-frame clones and drops some. The sample includes about 46,000 clones, 85% to 90% seen only once; the top ten take around 9.6%. The germline V gene encodes CDR1 LGHDT and CDR2 YNNKEL (reference sequence). V lost 3 bases and J 4 bases, leaving 9 bases between the germline ends. This CDR3 comprises 13 residues. This sequence joins TRBV3-1 (or the pseudogene TRBV3-2) and TRBJ1-1; D unresolved. Material: peripheral blood. The clonotype comes from a man aged 50 to 59 with active COVID-19. The DNA for the CDR3 is TGTGCCAGCAGCCACCTTTCAGGCACTGAAGCTTTCTTT. This translates into CASSHLSGTEAFF.